This T cell receptor beta chain stems from a study of Tregs in tolerant kidney transplant recipients. The length of the CDR3 is 15 residues. Germline V lookup: CDR1 SGHNT, CDR2 YYREEE (reference sequence). Deletions cut 2 bases from V and 1 base from J, with 12 bases between. Remarks on this clone: Its specificity is not known.

Clones were sequenced by immunoSEQ multiplex PCR, and TCRdb holds only the in-frame ones, with some missing. The sample shows roughly 40,000 clones, nearly 97% of them seen only once. Sequencing used Tregs from blood cultured with allogeneic cells. The chain couples TRBV5-4 to TRBJ1-2; D not certain. The sequence derives from a human donor in good health. CDR3 amino acids: CASSFPSRINYGYTF. CDR3 DNA: TGTGCCAGCAGCTTTCCCTCTAGAATTAACTATGGCTACACCTTC.